The present T cell receptor (beta chain) was sequenced within a study of blood T cell repertoires in COVID-19. Germline V CDR1 and CDR2: MGHRA, YSYEKL. V was trimmed by 0 bases and J by 4 bases, leaving 10 bases between them. The CDR3 is made up of 15 amino acids. Using immunoSEQ multiplex PCR, the repertoire was profiled, and TCRdb retains in-frame clones only, with some absent. Of about 200,000 clones in the sample, 88% were seen once. Sequencing was performed on peripheral blood. The genes are TRBV4-1 and TRBJ1-5, with D maybe TRBD1 (6 bases). This TCR came from a man aged 18 to 29 with active or convalescent COVID-19. The CDR3 coding sequence is TGCGCCAGCAGCCAAGAACGGGGGGCGAATCAGCCCCAGCATTTT. Translating it yields CASSQERGANQPQHF.